Each of the 20 T cell receptor beta chains below was sequenced from the same sample in a study of human T cells and chemical hapten exposure. TCRdb re-called the RACE reads through MiXCR, storing one row per CDR3 protein. This sample carries around 380,000 distinct CDR3 sequences, around 5% of them seen once, and the ten largest clones take around 8%. Time point defined: pre-sensitization, week 0. Treatment: therapeutic diphenylcyclopropenone sensitization with weekly scalp DPC. The material was whole blood, obtained in connection with sensitization to the hapten diphenylcyclopropenone (DPC). These receptors originate from a woman between 18 and 29 years old with alopecia areata. Some clones in this sample may be carry-over from other donors' samples.

This chain connects TRBV11-2 to TRBJ1-6; TRBD1 agrees at 8 bases. J was trimmed by 10 bases and V by 9 bases; bases with no gene match: 8. Germline CDR1 is SGHAT and CDR2 is FQNNGV. The CDR3 is 13 amino acids. The DNA of the CDR3 is TGTGCCAGTGAAGGACAGGGCGGGTCACCCCTCCACTTT. Its translation: CASEGQGGSPLHF.

The CDR3 DNA follows: TGTGCCAGCAGCTTAGGACAGTCGCATCCGACCTCGAACACTGAAGCTTTCTTT. It yields the protein CASSLGQSHPTSNTEAFF. This chain uses TRBV7-6 with TRBJ1-1; TRBD1 is a possible D gene (5 bases). Trimming pared 1 base from V and 1 base from J, leaving 19 bases between. Germline CDR1 and CDR2: SGHVS and FNYEAQ. The CDR3 runs 18 residues.

This clonotype was counted at least ten times. V and J are TRBV20-1 and TRBJ1-1; no definite D call. The CDR3 runs 13 residues. From germline, CDR1 is DFQATT and CDR2 SNEGSKA (reference sequence). V shed 5 bases and J shed 1 base, with 11 bases lying between them. DNA for the CDR3: TGCAGTGCTCGAAAATCGGAGAACACTGAAGCTTTCTTT. It is translated as CSARKSENTEAFF.

This clonotype was seen ten or more times. The CDR3 here is CASSPPSTGGEGGYTF. CDR3 nucleotides: TGTGCCAGCTCACCCCCCTCCACGGGAGGGGAGGGTGGCTACACCTTC. This chain links TRBV18 with TRBJ1-2, with D possibly TRBD1 on 5 matching bases. The CDR3 spans 16 residues. V lost 3 bases and J 7 bases, leaving 21 bases between the germline ends. The germline CDR1 and CDR2 sequences are KGHSH and LQKENI.

A few counts support this clonotype. This chain's CDR3 is CASVDRSGGYTF. For the CDR3, the DNA is TGTGCCAGCGTAGACAGGTCGGGCGGCTACACCTTC. J is TRBJ1-2 and V is TRBV6-5, with D possibly matching TRBD1 (6 bases). Germline V lookup: CDR1 MNHEY, CDR2 SVGAGI. This CDR3 contains 12 residues. Trimming cost V 8 bases and J 8 bases, with 15 bases left between them.

The CDR3 reads CASSSDREPSNYGYTF. As DNA, the CDR3 is TGTGCCAGCAGTTCGGACAGGGAACCTAGTAACTATGGCTACACCTTC. The J gene is TRBJ1-2, the V gene TRBV7-2, with 8 bases lining up with TRBD1. Germline lookup yields CDR1 SGHTA and CDR2 FQGNSA. V trimming: 6 bases; J trimming: 1 base; junction bases outside the gene matches: 10. The CDR3 is made up of 16 amino acids.

At least ten counts were recorded for this clonotype. The chain combines TRBV7-6 with TRBJ1-3, with D perhaps TRBD1 (6 bases). Germline lookup yields CDR1 SGHVS and CDR2 FNYEAQ. There are 16 residues in the CDR3. Trimming cost V 0 bases and J 4 bases, with 13 bases left between them. CDR3 sequence reads: CASSLAHRESGNTIYF. The DNA of the CDR3 is TGTGCCAGCAGCTTAGCGCACAGGGAATCGGGAAACACCATATATTTT.

This clonotype was picked up a small number of times. The chain joins TRBV7-2 to TRBJ2-3; D remains ambiguous. V lost 5 bases and J 2 bases, leaving 8 bases between the germline ends. Germline CDR1 is SGHTA and CDR2 is FQGNSA. The CDR3 has 13 residues. CDR3 sequence reads: CASSTGPTDTQYF. For the CDR3, the DNA is TGTGCCAGCAGCACCGGTCCCACAGATACGCAGTATTTT.

This clonotype occurred many times. The gene calls are TRBV6-5 and TRBJ1-3; TRBD1 is a possible D gene (6 bases). V gave up 5 bases and J gave up 2 bases, with 13 bases separating them. This CDR3 is 15 amino acids long. In germline, CDR1 is MNHEY, CDR2 SVGAGI. The CDR3 sequence: CASSRGGGPGNTIYF. In nucleotides, the CDR3 is TGTGCCAGCAGTCGGGGAGGGGGACCTGGAAACACCATATATTTT.

This clonotype was seen ten or more times. The rearrangement joins TRBV6-5 to TRBJ2-1; TRBD1 agrees at 7 bases. The CDR3 contains 15 residues. The V segment lost 4 bases and the J segment 2 bases; nucleotides outside the gene matches: 5. The germline V gene has CDR1 MNHEY and CDR2 SVGAGI. CDR3 nucleotide sequence: TGTGCCAGCAGTTGGACCGGGACAGCCTACAATGAGCAGTTCTTC. Protein sequence: CASSWTGTAYNEQFF.

This clonotype was observed at least ten times. The chain employs TRBV6-5 and TRBJ1-6; D not resolved. This CDR3 region has 13 residues. Trimming removed 6 bases from V and 12 bases from J, with 15 bases in between. Per the germline V gene, CDR1 is MNHEY and CDR2 is SVGAGI. CDR3 bases: TGTGCCAGCAGCCCCGGAAGCGGCCGACCCCTCCACTTT. It translates to CASSPGSGRPLHF.

The genes are TRBV6-5 and TRBJ2-3; TRBD2 matches 7 bases. The CDR3 sequence is 13 residues long. In germline, CDR1 is MNHEY, CDR2 SVGAGI. With V trimmed by 4 bases and J by 8 bases, 6 bases remained unmatched. The CDR3 DNA sequence: TGTGCCAGCAGTTCCCGACTAGCAATTACGCAGTATTTT. Its translation is CASSSRLAITQYF.

This clonotype turned up a few times. The V and J genes are TRBV18 and TRBJ2-5; the D gene is possibly TRBD1 (5 bases). Germline-derived CDR1 and CDR2 are KGHSH and LQKENI. V lost 5 bases, J lost 3 bases, and 10 bases lay in between. The length of the CDR3 is 13 residues. This CDR3 is CASSTRQKETQYF. CDR3 bases: TGTGCCAGCTCAACGCGACAGAAAGAGACCCAGTACTTC.

The chain carries TRBV9 and TRBJ2-1; tentative D call: TRBD1 (6 bases). V was pared by 4 bases and J by 2 bases, with 10 bases between. The CDR3 has 14 residues. Germline values: CDR1 SGDLS, CDR2 YYNGEE. CDR3 amino acids: CASSLGTPYNEQFF. The CDR3 DNA reads TGTGCCAGCAGCCTCGGGACACCCTACAATGAGCAGTTCTTC.

The chain joins TRBV29-1 to TRBJ1-2; tentative D call: TRBD1 (6 bases). CDR1 is SQVTM, CDR2 ANQGSEA, per germline. Trimming took off 3 bases at V and 4 bases at J, with 15 bases between the two ends. The CDR3 has 14 residues. The CDR3 protein is CSVDFGGLGYGYTF. In DNA form, the CDR3 reads TGCAGCGTTGATTTTGGGGGGCTGGGCTATGGCTACACCTTC.

Many counts were recorded for this clonotype. The V and J genes are TRBV12-3 or TRBV12-4 and TRBJ1-6, with D unresolved. V was shortened by 2 bases and J by 7 bases, with 12 bases between the two germline ends. The CDR3 is 15 amino acids. The CDR3 sequence is CASSLSRQLNSPLHF. For the CDR3, the DNA is TGTGCCAGCAGTTTATCGCGGCAGTTGAATTCACCCCTCCACTTT.

This clonotype was counted a few times. The V call is TRBV4-3, the J call TRBJ2-3; no definite D call. This CDR3 is 16 amino acids long. The germline V and J ends were trimmed by 0 bases and 2 bases, with 12 bases remaining between them. Germline V gives CDR1 LGHNA, CDR2 YSLEER. The CDR3 is CASSQDLAIATDTQYF. The CDR3 DNA is TGCGCCAGCAGCCAAGATTTAGCCATCGCCACAGATACGCAGTATTTT.

Ten or more counts support this clonotype. The chain carries TRBV5-8 and TRBJ2-1, with TRBD1 matching over 9 bases. The V and J ends lost 5 bases and 2 bases, in that order; junction bases with no gene match: 5. CDR3 length equals 15 residues. Germline V gene lookup returns CDR1 SGHTS and CDR2 YDEGEE. The CDR3 is CASRGRDRAYNEQFF. In DNA form, the CDR3 reads TGTGCCAGCAGGGGCCGGGACAGGGCCTACAATGAGCAGTTCTTC.

This clonotype was counted a few times. V and J are TRBV6-6 and TRBJ2-3; D ambiguous. The V end was cut by 5 bases, the J end by 8 bases, with 20 bases between. CDR1 is MNHNY and CDR2 is SVGAGI in the germline V gene (reference sequence). The CDR3 has 15 residues. The CDR3 DNA reads TGTGCCAGCAGTCACCCCTCATCTTTCGAGCGTACGCAGTATTTT. Translation: CASSHPSSFERTQYF.

The chain is built from TRBV2 and TRBJ2-7; D uncertain. This CDR3 contains 13 residues. V was clipped by 6 bases and J by 3 bases, with 12 bases between them. CDR1 and CDR2 (germline): SNHLY, FYNNEI. DNA for the CDR3: TGTGCCAGCAGCGTGCGAACGCACTACGAGCAGTACTTC. It is translated as CASSVRTHYEQYF.